Below, 10 T cell receptor beta chains from the same sample are listed, as sequenced in a study of response to subunit inactivated influenza vaccine. TCRdb re-analysed the RT-PCR reads in MiXCR, keeping a single row per CDR3 protein. The table records 450,000 to 600,000 distinct CDR3 sequences, roughly 8.2% of them present only once. This material consisted of PBMCs from blood, taken around 25 months after vaccination. All receptors come from a man aged 50 to 69 who received an inactivated influenza vaccine.

This clonotype has just a few counts. V is TRBV14 and J is TRBJ2-7; D is possibly TRBD1 or TRBD2 (5 bases each). This CDR3 is built from 16 residues. The V and J ends lost 2 bases and 6 bases respectively, with 20 bases between them. CDR1 is SGHDN and CDR2 is FVKESK in the germline V gene. For the CDR3, the DNA is TGTGCCAGCAGCCAATGGTGGGGGACCCGCTTCGGCGAGCAGTACTTC. This sequence encodes CASSQWWGTRFGEQYF. Supplemented by reference TRBV14 and TRBJ2-7, the full variable domain reads EAGVTQFPSHSVIEKGQTVTLRCDPISGHDNLYWYRRVMGKEIKFLLHFVKESKQDESGMPNNRFLAERTGGTYSTLKVQPAELEDSGVYFCASSQWWGTRFGEQYFGPGTRLTVT.

This clonotype was observed many times. The chain recombines TRBV14 with TRBJ2-1; 8 nucleotides line up with TRBD1. Trimming took 0 bases from V and 3 from J; bases not matched to a gene: 4. CDR1 is SGHDN and CDR2 is FVKESK in the germline V gene. The CDR3 totals 16 residues. Written as DNA, the CDR3 is TGTGCCAGCAGCCAAGACAGGGGGCGTTTCTACAATGAGCAGTTCTTC. Residues: CASSQDRGRFYNEQFF. The full variable domain, completed using reference TRBV14 and TRBJ2-1, is EAGVTQFPSHSVIEKGQTVTLRCDPISGHDNLYWYRRVMGKEIKFLLHFVKESKQDESGMPNNRFLAERTGGTYSTLKVQPAELEDSGVYFCASSQDRGRFYNEQFFGPGTRLTVL.

The CDR3 loop reads CASSEGGAVPSTDTQYF. CDR3 in DNA: TGTGCCAGCAGTGAAGGTGGAGCGGTACCTAGCACAGATACGCAGTATTTT. The chain links TRBV2 to TRBJ2-3; D is possibly TRBD2 (5 bases). This CDR3 comprises 17 residues. Germline assignment: CDR1 SNHLY and CDR2 FYNNEI. With 1 base removed from V and 0 bases from J, the gap between germline ends came to 14 bases.

The CDR3 nucleotides are TGCGCCAGCAGCCCCAATTTATCTGGCACTGAAGCTTTCTTT. Its translation is CASSPNLSGTEAFF. The chain recombines TRBV5-1 with TRBJ1-1; D is unclear. Germline values: CDR1 SGHRS, CDR2 YFSETQ. The CDR3 is 14 amino acids. Trimming removed 4 bases at V and 4 bases at J, with 14 bases between.

In this sample, this clonotype turned up a few times. This chain links TRBV10-3 with TRBJ2-4; D possibly corresponds to TRBD2 (5 bases). Trimming left V 2 bases short and J 8 bases short, with 10 bases between. CDR3 length: 13 amino acids. Per the germline V gene, CDR1 is ENHRY and CDR2 is SYGVKD. The CDR3 here is CAISEEGRDIQYF. CDR3 coding DNA: TGTGCCATCAGTGAGGAGGGTAGGGACATTCAGTACTTC.

The chain's CDR3 is CSARRGGNEKLFF. The CDR3 coding sequence is TGCAGTGCTAGACGGGGGGGAAATGAAAAACTGTTTTTT. The chain employs TRBV20-1 and TRBJ1-4, with D possibly TRBD1 on 5 matching bases. The V end lost 2 bases, the J end lost 5 bases, and 9 bases lay between the germline ends. CDR3 length equals 13 residues. CDR1 and CDR2 from the germline V gene are DFQATT and SNEGSKA (reference sequence).

This clonotype was observed at least ten times. The chain is built from TRBV5-1 and TRBJ2-1, with 7 bases matching TRBD2. CDR1 and CDR2 (germline): SGHRS, YFSETQ. The CDR3 is 19 residues long. The ends lost 5 bases at V and 0 bases at J; junction bases unmatched: 17. CDR3 nucleotide sequence: TGCGCCAGCAGTTTCGATCGGCTAGCGGCCTTGAGCTCCTACAATGAGCAGTTCTTC. Residues: CASSFDRLAALSSYNEQFF. The full variable domain, its missing parts supplied by reference TRBV5-1 and TRBJ2-1, is KAGVTQTPRYLIKTRGQQVTLSCSPISGHRSVSWYQQTPGQGLQFLFEYFSETQRNKGNFPGRFSGRQFSNSRSEMNVSTLELGDSALYLCASSFDRLAALSSYNEQFFGPGTRLTVL.

This clonotype was seen a handful of times. This chain joins TRBV2 and TRBJ2-1; the D gene is possibly TRBD2 (5 bases). Germline V CDR1 and CDR2: SNHLY, FYNNEI. The CDR3 is 12 residues long. V shed 9 bases and J shed 10 bases, with 16 bases lying between them. Here the CDR3 DNA reads TGTGCCAGGGCGGGCCTCAATAAGGAGCAGTTCTTC. It encodes CARAGLNKEQFF.

This CDR3 is CASTLFGDSYNEQFF. CDR3 sequence (DNA): TGTGCCAGCACCCTATTCGGCGACTCCTACAATGAGCAGTTCTTC. J is TRBJ2-1 and V is TRBV6-4; D is undetermined. The CDR3 is made up of 15 amino acids. Trimming cost V 7 bases and J 0 bases, with 13 bases left between them. Germline V gene sequence: CDR1 MRHNA, CDR2 SNTAGT.

This clonotype has just a few counts. This chain links TRBV7-2 with TRBJ2-7, with no clear D. V dropped 1 base and J dropped 5 bases, with 9 bases sitting between them. Germline values: CDR1 SGHTA, CDR2 FQGNSA. The CDR3 sequence is 13 residues long. The CDR3: CASSLEAGHEQYF. The CDR3 DNA reads as TGTGCCAGCAGCTTAGAGGCTGGTCACGAGCAGTACTTC.